This T cell receptor beta chain was documented in a study of CD8 T cells in ankylosing spondylitis (dated by TCRdb to between 2016 and 2019). Context from the whole study: The study profiled T cell receptor beta repertoires in healthy donors and ankylosing spondylitis patients to find disease-linked TCR variants. The whole study cohort included 90 to 120 healthy donors and over 20 ankylosing spondylitis patients. Samples of peripheral blood were taken, and for ankylosing spondylitis patients, synovial fluid was collected as well. What the work shows at the level of the full study, not this receptor alone: A CD8+ phenotype was shown by the disease-linked clones, which were found at relatively low frequencies in peripheral blood. Some of the motif variants had been reported before in the synovial fluid and blood of reactive arthritis patients, a finding that suggests common disease-initiation mechanisms. The disease-linked clones were reported as significantly enriched in matched synovial fluid samples from ankylosing spondylitis patients. Blood from ankylosing spondylitis patients appeared to be characterized by a TCR beta motif made up of under ten highly homologous amino acid variants.

This clonotype was recorded many times. Its cognate antigen has yet to be identified. Per-base qualities were not stored, and no clone one base away is much larger. TCRdb records Illumina HiSeq 2500 as the sequencer. Quantitative 5'-RACE with molecular barcodes was the method used to prepare the TCR beta libraries. Per the original workflow: A new computational method, built on a probabilistic model of VDJ rearrangement, was used to identify disease-linked TCR variants. TCRdb handled the public reads itself, with Q25 trimming in fastp and clone calling in MiXCR, and kept productive beta chains. Merged by CDR3 protein, the rows form single entries marked with the most common genes and DNA. TCRdb, rather than the study authors, made the V and J calls. The table for this sample lists some 800,000 distinct CDR3 sequences; 10% to 15% of them were counted only once. The top ten constitute about 0.5% of the sample.

As encoded in the germline V gene, CDR1 is ENHRY while CDR2 is SYGVKD. The CDR3 spans 16 residues, from the cysteine through the phenylalanine. Only the CDR3 DNA stays, 48 bases, in frame from base 1. Deletion took 0 bases off V and 0 bases off J, with a span of 11 bases between the germline ends. The sequence came from a male donor with ankylosing spondylitis. The sequence links TRBV10-3 to TRBJ1-1; there is no confident call for the D gene. Sequencing was performed on blood, either unsorted or a sorted T cell fraction (not recorded which). In nucleotide form, the sequence is TGTGCCATCAGTGAGTCGATGCCAGAGATGAACACTGAAGCTTTCTTT. This codes for CAISESMPEMNTEAFF.